The text below deals with one TCR beta chain. Its cognate antigen is unknown. The source of the sample is a study of blood T cells in healthy people across ages. Losses at the gene ends were 4 bases for V and 8 bases for J; bases not matched to a gene: 7. CDR3 length: 14 residues. In germline, CDR1 is DFQATT, CDR2 SNEGSKA (reference sequence). Study-level points and caveats: Estimates of total diversity, which came from one million sequenced T cells, were considered to be underestimates.

Together with a sample-barcoded 5' primer, a J-beta primer mix was included in a second PCR lasting about 7 to 12 cycles. TCRdb reprocessed the 5' RACE reads with MiXCR, giving one entry per CDR3 protein. Among around 800,000 distinct CDR3 sequences listed, around 62% were seen once. Sequencing input: blood. This clonotype originated in a man aged 30 to 45 in good health. The V and J genes are TRBV20-1 and TRBJ2-1, with 11 bases aligning to TRBD2. CDR3: CSATSGGPRYEQFF. The DNA of the CDR3 is TGCAGTGCTACTAGCGGGGGGCCCCGGTATGAGCAGTTCTTC.